This T cell receptor (beta chain) was obtained from a study of vaccination effects on CD4 cells after COVID-19. Study context: CD4+ T cells specific for antigen were expanded with viral peptide pools by the ViraFEST assay before sequencing. General study points: Convalescent patients in the study were few, and early post-infection timepoints were absent.

Comments on this clone: What it recognizes is unknown.

The CDR3 extends over 16 amino acids. With 1 base removed from V and 4 bases from J, the gap between germline ends came to 17 bases. Per germline, CDR1 SGHAT and CDR2 FQDESV (reference sequence). The authors isolated CD4+ T cells after roughly eleven days of culture. The data were produced by immunoSEQ multiplex PCR, yet TCRdb's version contains in-frame clones alone and is incomplete. The sample lists tens of thousands of clones; approximately 65% were seen once. V is TRBV11-1 and J is TRBJ2-7; D is ambiguous. This TCR was recovered from a human donor who received a COVID-19 vaccine. Here the sequenced sample was CD4+ T cells from PBMCs cultured without peptide, taken before COVID-19 vaccination. Here the CDR3 DNA reads TGTGCCAGCAGCTTAGAAGCGATCAGTGGATCATACGAGCAGTACTTC. Amino acids: CASSLEAISGSYEQYF.